The TCR beta chain described here comes from a study of blood T cell repertoires in COVID-19 (dated by TCRdb to 2020 to 2021). About the investigation overall: The collaborator samples originated in the United States, Italy and Spain and spanned the acute and convalescent phases of COVID-19. The prospective study material was composed of cDNA or gDNA derived from T cells, B-cell-depleted T cells, or PBMCs. The dataset comprised deeply sampled blood TCRbeta repertoires from subjects exposed to, actively infected with, or recovered from COVID-19. A freely available public database, intended as a resource for researchers studying the immune response to SARS-CoV-2, is where the repertoires were released. Samples were obtained from the ongoing ImmuneRACE study (first 160 participants) and from 1,254 subjects provided by 6 global collaborators. The sample metadata nearly always contained a de-identified subject ID, COVID-19 status, age in years and sex. Where available, HLA class I and class II types were obtained from metadata supplied by the sample provider rather than from assay-based typing. Overall results and qualifications from the work: How much clinical and demographic metadata was included differed by source and by participant, and the metadata was provided uncurated.

Each collaborating institution followed its own protocols to collect whole blood in K2EDTA tubes. For TCRbeta analysis, collaborators shipped samples as frozen whole blood, isolated PBMCs, or DNA extracted from either of those sample types. TCRbeta CDR3 regions were amplified from genomic DNA using the immunoSEQ Assay, a bias-controlled multiplex PCR. The paper's processing steps were these. The number of nucleated cells in each sample was estimated by amplification of reference gene primers within the assay. To quantify the absolute abundance of each unique TCRbeta CDR3 rearrangement, sequence reads were collapsed and filtered. Productive Simpson clonality was computed per sample as the square root of Simpson's diversity index over productive rearrangements. This is the immuneACCESS table as TCRdb keeps it, with only in-frame sequences that have V and J called. A part of the clones is gone; compared with another copy, unresolved V genes explain less than half, and the rest is unexplained. V, J and clone size derive from that table, while D and trimming were established from the DNA sequence. For this sample there are 200,000 to 300,000 clones; over 70% appear just once. Approximately 9% of the sample lies in the top ten.

About this clone itself: The specificity of this receptor is unknown. No base quality values were provided; no much bigger clone lies one nucleotide off.

V is pruned by 4 bases and J by 2 bases, leaving 9 bases of the junction without a gene match. The CDR3 spans 16 residues, from the cysteine through the phenylalanine. Only the CDR3 DNA is retained, 48 bases long and in frame from the first base. According to the germline V gene, CDR1 reads SGHVS and CDR2 reads FQNEAQ. This clonotype originated in a human donor in a cohort sampled during active COVID-19. The rearrangement combines TRBV7-8 with TRBJ2-3, with TRBD1 matching 7 junction bases. Sequenced material: peripheral blood. The DNA reads TGTGCCAGCAGCTCGACCGGGACAGTACCCACAGATACGCAGTATTTT. This encodes CASSSTGTVPTDTQYF.